This TCR beta chain is from a study of OX40 agonist ivuxolimab in advanced cancers. Study-wide context: The dose-escalation cohort had hepatocellular carcinoma, melanoma, renal cell or head and neck cancer. Study results and limitations: A proportion of nonresponders additionally exhibited low normalized T-cell clonal expansion.

Profiling relied on immunoSEQ multiplex PCR, and the TCRdb table lists in-frame clones only, not all of them. The profile shows under 20,000 clones, more than 75% of them singletons. As regards this clone: As yet, its antigen is unknown.

V dropped 7 bases and J dropped 5 bases, with 15 bases sitting between them. This CDR3 is built from 14 residues. The germline V gene has CDR1 LNHDA and CDR2 SQIVND (reference sequence). This rearrangement joins TRBV19 to TRBJ1-5; possible D gene TRBD1, 5 bases. Specimen: CD4+ or CD8+ T cells sorted from blood, collected in a trial of the OX40 agonist ivuxolimab. This clonotype originated in an adult with an advanced solid tumor such as melanoma, head and neck, liver or kidney cancer. The CDR3 is CASTVRQYHQPQHF. CDR3 coding DNA: TGTGCCAGTACCGTCCGACAGTACCATCAGCCCCAGCATTTT.